Included here is one T cell receptor beta chain sequence, with context. Residents of 24 US areas, aged roughly 18 to 95 years, made up the participants. Germline CDR1 reads SQVTM; CDR2 reads ANQGSEA. The ends lost 4 bases at V and 2 bases at J; junction bases unmatched: 7. The CDR3 is 15 residues long. The data originate from a study of blood T cell repertoires in COVID-19. At the level of the study: PBMCs, B-cell-depleted T cells, or T cells were the source of the cDNA or gDNA that made up the material.

This table comes from immunoSEQ multiplex PCR, and its TCRdb copy is limited to in-frame clones, with some not included. The profile shows approximately 250,000 clones, 80% to 90% of them singletons. The genes are TRBV29-1 and TRBJ2-5, with 10 nucleotides matching TRBD2. The source of this sequence is a man under 40 with acute COVID-19. Source material: PBMCs or T cells enriched from blood (not recorded which). The CDR3 loop is CSVVQGTSAQETQYF. CDR3 DNA sequence: TGCAGCGTTGTGCAGGGGACTAGCGCGCAAGAGACCCAGTACTTC.